This T cell receptor beta chain derives from a study of spatial heterogeneity in lung cancer. Study at large: Follow-up PBMC samples were sequenced when available, at a median of approximately two years after resection.

Notes on the study in general: Ubiquitous expanded tumor TCRs were observed in blood more at resection than follow-up.

Notes on this clonotype: Antigen specificity is unknown.

A distinct unique molecular identifier was carried by each TCR cDNA molecule. TCRdb reanalysed the 5' RACE reads using MiXCR and keeps one entry per CDR3 protein. The sample has 60,000 to 85,000 distinct CDR3 sequences, 8% to 9% seen once. Indicated time point: blood at routine non-recurrence follow-up after resection. Sequencing covered unsorted whole RNA taken from tumor, nontumor lung or frozen PBMC. Trimming took off 3 bases at V and 2 bases at J, with 14 bases between the two ends. This CDR3 is 15 amino acids long. Germline V gene sequence: CDR1 SGHDN, CDR2 FVKESK. The sample consisted of PBMCs, taken at follow-up. The receptor's source is a female donor with early-stage non-small cell lung cancer. V is TRBV14 and J is TRBJ2-7; no clear D. The CDR3 sequence is CASSQAAGPTYEQYF. The DNA of the CDR3 is TGTGCCAGCAGCCAGGCGGCAGGCCCCACCTACGAGCAGTACTTC.